This TCR beta chain was sequenced during a study of blood T cell repertoires in COVID-19. The CDR3 extends over 13 amino acids. CDR1 is MNHEY, CDR2 SVGAGI, per germline. Trimming removed 7 bases from V and 5 bases from J, with 14 bases in between. Data came from immunoSEQ multiplex PCR; TCRdb stores just in-frame clones and leaves some out. Among around 130,000 clones, more than 70% were seen once, and the ten largest hold under 4%. The chain links TRBV6-5 to TRBJ2-5; D not certain. This receptor was obtained from a man aged 60-69 years with acute or convalescent COVID-19. Sequences were obtained from peripheral blood. The CDR3: CASKPPHTETQYF. CDR3 in DNA: TGTGCCAGCAAACCGCCCCACACCGAGACCCAGTACTTC.